Following are 8 T cell receptor beta chains from one sample sequenced in a study of T cell repertoires in cytomegalovirus infection. One entry per CDR3 protein results from TCRdb running MiXCR on the reads. The data show about 110,000 distinct CDR3 sequences, roughly 31% seen once. The antigens for these receptors are not known. The input for sequencing was CD8+ T cells from cultured PBMCs, taken from culture after CMV antigen stimulation. These receptors were collected from a human donor in good health (CMV status not recorded). Some clones in this sample may be carry-over from other donors' samples.

Here the CDR3 reads CASSLAHRGNYEQYF. CDR3 DNA: TGTGCCAGCAGCTTAGCCCACAGGGGGAACTACGAGCAGTACTTC. V usage is TRBV7-8 and J usage is TRBJ2-7; TRBD1 matches 8 bases. CDR3 size: 15 residues. The V and J ends lost 0 bases and 3 bases, in that order; junction bases with no gene match: 4. Germline CDR1 SGHVS, CDR2 FQNEAQ.

This chain uses TRBV7-9 with TRBJ2-1; D could derive from TRBD1 or TRBD2 (6 bases each). CDR1 is SEHNR, CDR2 FQNEAQ, per germline (reference sequence). V lost 3 bases to trimming and J lost 9 bases, with 12 bases between them. The length of the CDR3 is 13 residues. The chain's CDR3 is CASSLSGAGEQFF. CDR3 nucleotides: TGTGCCAGCAGCTTGTCGGGGGCTGGTGAGCAGTTCTTC.

A few counts support this clonotype. The chain combines TRBV5-6 with TRBJ1-1; 8 nucleotides match TRBD1. V shed 0 bases and J 1 base; nucleotides not matched to a gene: 2. CDR3 length: 15 amino acids. Germline V CDR1 and CDR2: SGHDT, YYEEEE. The CDR3 nucleotides are TGTGCCAGCAGCTTGGGACAGGGGCAGAACACTGAAGCTTTCTTT. Translation gives CASSLGQGQNTEAFF.

The chain carries TRBV6-6 and TRBJ2-7; D tentatively reads TRBD1 or TRBD2 (5 bases each). CDR1 and CDR2 from the germline V gene are MNHNY and SVGAGI (reference sequence). The CDR3 has 14 amino acids. The germline V and J ends were trimmed by 5 bases and 6 bases, with 17 bases remaining between them. The CDR3 loop is CASSNPGTPPEQYF. CDR3 coding DNA: TGTGCCAGCAGTAACCCCGGGACCCCGCCCGAGCAGTACTTC.

This clonotype turned up a few times. This sequence joins TRBV12-3 or TRBV12-4 and TRBJ1-2; D gene ambiguous. CDR3 length equals 14 residues. Deletions cut 5 bases from V and 4 bases from J, with 14 bases between. CDR3 nucleotide sequence: TGTGCCAGCAGTAGCCCCACGTCGTTCTATGGCTACACCTTC. It specifies CASSSPTSFYGYTF.

The chain carries TRBV7-2 and TRBJ2-3, with a tentative D call TRBD1 (6 bases). Trimming took 6 bases from V and 2 from J, leaving 12 bases between them. Germline loops: CDR1 SGHTA, CDR2 FQGNSA. The CDR3 covers 14 residues. The CDR3 spells CASREGVDTDTQYF. The CDR3 DNA reads as TGTGCCAGCAGAGAGGGGGTCGACACAGATACGCAGTATTTT.

The gene calls are TRBV7-6 and TRBJ2-1; maybe TRBD1 (5 bases). Per germline, CDR1 SGHVS and CDR2 FNYEAQ. Between the trimmed V and J ends, which lost 3 bases and 0 bases, there was a span of 6 bases. The CDR3 has 14 amino acids. The CDR3 nucleotides read TGTGCCAGCAGCTTCCAGGGCTCCTACAATGAGCAGTTCTTC. Amino acids: CASSFQGSYNEQFF.

The CDR3 sequence is CASSVNREGGYGYTF. CDR3 nucleotides: TGTGCCAGCAGCGTAAACCGAGAGGGGGGTTATGGCTACACCTTC. The genes are TRBV9 and TRBJ1-2, with a tentative D call TRBD1 (6 bases). Between the trimmed V and J ends, which lost 1 base and 5 bases, there was a span of 15 bases. The CDR3 has 15 residues. Germline values: CDR1 SGDLS, CDR2 YYNGEE.